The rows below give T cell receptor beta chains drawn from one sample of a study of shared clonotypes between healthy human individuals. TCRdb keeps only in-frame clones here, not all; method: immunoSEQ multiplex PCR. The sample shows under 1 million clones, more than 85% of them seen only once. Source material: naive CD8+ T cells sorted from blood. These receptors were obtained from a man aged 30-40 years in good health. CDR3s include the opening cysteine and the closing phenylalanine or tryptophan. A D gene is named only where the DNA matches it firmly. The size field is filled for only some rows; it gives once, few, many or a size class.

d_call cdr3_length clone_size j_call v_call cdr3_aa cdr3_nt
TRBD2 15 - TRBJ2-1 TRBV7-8 CASSFGASGFNEQFF TGTGCCAGCAGCTTTGGGGCTAGCGGGTTCAATGAGCAGTTCTTC
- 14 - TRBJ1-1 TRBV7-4 CASSFLSRDQGAFF TGTGCCAGCAGCTTTCTCTCCAGGGATCAGGGAGCTTTCTTT
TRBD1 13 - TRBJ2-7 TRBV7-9 CASSGTGTYEQYF TGTGCCAGCAGCGGGACAGGGACCTACGAGCAGTACTTC
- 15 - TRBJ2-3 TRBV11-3 CASSLEQQGTDTQYF TGTGCCAGCAGCTTAGAACAGCAAGGGACAGATACGCAGTATTTT
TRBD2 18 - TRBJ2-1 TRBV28 CASEAWEASGRKYNEQFF TGTGCCAGCGAGGCCTGGGAGGCTAGCGGGAGAAAGTACAATGAGCAGTTCTTC
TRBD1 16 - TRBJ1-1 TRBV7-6 CASSSGQGGMNTEAFF TGTGCCAGCAGCTCCGGACAGGGCGGGATGAACACTGAAGCTTTCTTT
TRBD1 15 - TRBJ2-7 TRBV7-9 CASSLDGTVSYEQYF TGTGCCAGCAGCTTAGACGGGACAGTCTCCTACGAGCAGTACTTC
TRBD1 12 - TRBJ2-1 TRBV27 CASSQGANEQFF TGTGCCAGCAGCCAGGGGGCCAATGAGCAGTTCTTC
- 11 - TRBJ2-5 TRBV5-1 CASRSRETQYF TGCGCCAGCAGAAGCAGGGAGACCCAGTACTTC
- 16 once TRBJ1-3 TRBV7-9 CASSPGWALSGNTIYF TGTGCCAGCAGCCCCGGGTGGGCACTCTCTGGAAACACCATATATTTT
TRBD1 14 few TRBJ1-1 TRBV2 CASSEDRVNTEAFF TGTGCCAGCAGTGAGGACAGGGTGAACACTGAAGCTTTCTTT
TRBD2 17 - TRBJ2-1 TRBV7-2 CASSARGGLAGYNEQFF TGTGCCAGCAGCGCACGGGGGGGACTAGCGGGCTACAATGAGCAGTTCTTC
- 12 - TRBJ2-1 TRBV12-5 CASGLGMNEQFF TGTGCTAGTGGTTTAGGGATGAATGAGCAGTTCTTC
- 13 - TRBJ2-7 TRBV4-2 CASSQGLGYEQYF TGTGCCAGCAGCCAAGGATTGGGATACGAGCAGTACTTC
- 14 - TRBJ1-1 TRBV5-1 CASSDEPMNTEAFF TGCGCTAGCAGCGACGAGCCGATGAACACTGAAGCTTTCTTT
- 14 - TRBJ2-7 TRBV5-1 CASSLEGTAYEQYF TGCGCCAGCAGCTTAGAAGGGACGGCCTACGAGCAGTACTTC
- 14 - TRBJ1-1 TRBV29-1 CSVGSIWGNTEAFF TGCAGCGTTGGATCCATATGGGGGAACACTGAAGCTTTCTTT
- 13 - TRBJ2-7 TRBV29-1 CSASGTLSYEQYF TGCAGCGCCTCCGGGACACTCTCCTACGAGCAGTACTTC
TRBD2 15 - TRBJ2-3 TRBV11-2 CASSPPGLAADTQYF TGTGCCAGCAGCCCTCCGGGACTAGCGGCAGATACGCAGTATTTT
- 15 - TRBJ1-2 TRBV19 CASRPLPTGNYGYTF TGTGCCAGTAGACCACTCCCGACGGGTAACTATGGCTACACCTTC
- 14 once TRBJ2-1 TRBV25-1 CASSESAGYNEQFF TGTGCCAGCAGTGAGTCAGCGGGTTACAATGAGCAGTTCTTC
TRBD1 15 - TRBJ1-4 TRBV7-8 CASSLDRGLNEKLFF TGTGCCAGCAGCTTAGACAGGGGACTTAATGAAAAACTGTTTTTT
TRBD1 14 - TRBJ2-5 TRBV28 CAWGRSGGMETQYF TGTGCCTGGGGCAGGTCAGGGGGTATGGAGACCCAGTACTTC
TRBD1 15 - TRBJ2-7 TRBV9 CASSDGTGQSYEQYF TGTGCCAGCAGCGATGGGACAGGGCAATCCTACGAGCAGTACTTC
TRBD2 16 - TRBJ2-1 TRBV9 CASSPTGLAALDEQFF TGTGCCAGCAGCCCCACGGGACTAGCGGCGCTCGATGAGCAGTTCTTC
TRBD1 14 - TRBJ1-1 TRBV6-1 CASSVNRGYTEAFF TGTGCCAGCAGTGTTAACAGGGGTTACACTGAAGCTTTCTTT
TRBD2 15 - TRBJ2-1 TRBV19 CASSIGSGAHNEQFF TGTGCCAGTAGTATAGGTAGCGGGGCGCACAATGAGCAGTTCTTC
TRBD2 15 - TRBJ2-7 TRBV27 CASSTGTSGIYEQYF TGTGCCAGCAGTACCGGGACTAGCGGGATCTACGAGCAGTACTTC
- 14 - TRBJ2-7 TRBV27 CASSLKGSSYEQYF TGTGCCAGCAGTTTAAAAGGTAGCTCCTACGAGCAGTACTTC
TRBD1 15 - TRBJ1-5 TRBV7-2 CASSFTGDGNQPQHF TGTGCCAGCAGCTTCACAGGGGATGGCAATCAGCCCCAGCATTTT
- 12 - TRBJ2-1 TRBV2 CASSVAYNEQFF TGTGCCAGCAGCGTGGCGTACAATGAGCAGTTCTTC
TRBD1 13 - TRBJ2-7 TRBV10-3 CATKRDSSYEQYF TGTGCCACCAAGAGGGACAGCTCCTACGAGCAGTACTTC